This record looks at one T cell receptor (beta chain) sequence and its context. Antigen specificity is unknown. This sample is drawn from a study of cytomegalovirus exposure and HLA in healthy donors. Overall study results and limits: The authors enumerated roughly 160 TCR beta chains as linked to cytomegalovirus.

The CDR3 is 13 residues long. CDR1 is SGHAT, CDR2 FQDESV, per germline (reference sequence). After removal of 5 bases from V and 5 bases from J, the junction contained 4 bases not matched to a gene. Clones were sequenced by immunoSEQ multiplex PCR, and TCRdb holds only the in-frame ones, with some missing. The top ten hold 0.37% of the sample, which has some 250,000 clones, 90% seen once. Sequencing was done on a sample of PBMCs. This chain connects TRBV11-1 to TRBJ1-2; 8 bases line up with TRBD1. The clonotype was recovered from a woman aged 18-29 years in good health and CMV-seronegative. The CDR3 nucleotides read TGTGCCAGCAGCCTAGGGACAGGATATGGCTACACCTTC. Translation: CASSLGTGYGYTF.